These 20 T cell receptor beta chains were sequenced from one sample in a study of T cell changes during pregnancy in multiple sclerosis. The table came from immunoSEQ multiplex PCR; TCRdb's copy has only in-frame clones and leaves some out. The sample lists more than 70,000 clones, about 92% occurring once. Sequenced material: peripheral blood, taken before pregnancy. Receptors were obtained from a female donor with multiple sclerosis, enrolled in a pregnancy study.

The V call is TRBV7-3, the J call TRBJ1-1, with 12 bases matching TRBD1. The CDR3 consists of 13 residues. Germline CDR1 and CDR2: SGHTA and FQGTGA. The V gene end was trimmed by 5 bases and the J gene end by 8 bases; junction bases not matched to a gene: 3. CDR3 DNA: TGTGCCAGCAGCGAGGGGACAGGGGGCGAAGCTTTCTTT. It is translated as CASSEGTGGEAFF.

The chain recombines TRBV5-6 with TRBJ2-1; 8 nucleotides align to TRBD2. The V and J ends lost 6 bases and 7 bases, in that order; junction bases with no gene match: 9. This CDR3 contains 14 residues. CDR1 is SGHDT, CDR2 YYEEEE, per germline. This chain's CDR3 is CASNQPGLENEQFF. CDR3 DNA: TGTGCCAGCAACCAGCCGGGACTAGAGAATGAGCAGTTCTTC.

J is TRBJ2-5 and V is TRBV7-3, with a weak D call TRBD2 (5 bases). Trimming stripped 5 bases from V and 5 bases from J, with 15 bases between. The CDR3 length is 14 residues. The V gene's germline CDR1 is SGHTA and CDR2 FQGTGA. This chain's CDR3 is CASSPGGMGETQYF. CDR3 DNA: TGTGCCAGCAGCCCCGGAGGCATGGGGGAGACCCAGTACTTC.

The chain joins TRBV28 to TRBJ1-5; D uncertain. Germline V gene data show CDR1 as MDHEN and CDR2 as SYDVKM. The CDR3 is 12 amino acids. V lost 6 bases and J 6 bases, leaving 9 bases between the germline ends. In DNA form, the CDR3 reads TGTGCCAGCAGAGTTGGGAGTCAGCCCCAGCATTTT. This translates into CASRVGSQPQHF.

This chain connects TRBV5-4 to TRBJ2-5; 12 bases match TRBD2. The length of the CDR3 is 14 residues. CDR1 SGHNT and CDR2 YYREEE come from the germline V gene (reference sequence). The ends lost 4 bases at V and 4 bases at J; junction bases unmatched: 2. CDR3 sequence (DNA): TGTGCCAGCAGCCTGACTAGCGGGAGAGAGACCCAGTACTTC. Its translation is CASSLTSGRETQYF.

V gene TRBV18 combines with J gene TRBJ1-1, with TRBD1 matching over 7 bases. Germline V lookup: CDR1 KGHSH, CDR2 LQKENI. This CDR3 is built from 15 residues. V lost 6 bases, J lost 4 bases, and 11 bases stayed unmatched. CDR3 nucleotide sequence: TGTGCCAGCTCCCCGATGACAGGGTTAGTCACTGAAGCTTTCTTT. It is translated as CASSPMTGLVTEAFF.

The rearrangement links TRBV2 to TRBJ1-2; D gene uncertain. Trimming pared 7 bases from V and 4 bases from J, leaving 19 bases between. The CDR3 consists of 15 residues. From germline, CDR1 is SNHLY and CDR2 FYNNEI. CDR3: CASKSALLSFYGYTF. The CDR3 coding sequence is TGTGCCAGCAAGAGTGCACTGCTGTCGTTCTATGGCTACACCTTC.

The rearrangement joins TRBV9 to TRBJ2-1, with TRBD2 matching over 9 bases. Germline values: CDR1 SGDLS, CDR2 YYNGEE. Trimming removed 0 bases from V and 3 bases from J; junction bases left unmatched: 16. The CDR3 length is 20 residues. The CDR3 DNA is TGTGCCAGCAGCGTAGCTTTGAGAATAGCGGGAGACAGGGTCTACAATGAGCAGTTCTTC. Translated: CASSVALRIAGDRVYNEQFF.

The chain couples TRBV29-1 to TRBJ2-7, with D possibly matching TRBD2 (6 bases). V was pared by 6 bases and J by 2 bases, with 8 bases between. CDR3 length: 11 amino acids. Germline lookup yields CDR1 SQVTM and CDR2 ANQGSEA. The CDR3 region has the DNA TGCAGCGTGGGACTCGCCTACGAGCAGTACTTC. Translating gives CSVGLAYEQYF.

J is TRBJ1-1 and V is TRBV6-1; 7 bases are a match to TRBD1. Germline CDR1 and CDR2: MNHNS and SASEGT. Trimming took 3 bases from V and 7 from J; bases not matched to a gene: 5. The CDR3 loop spans 13 amino acids. CDR3 coding DNA: TGTGCCAGCAGTGACAGGGGGTGGATTGAAGCTTTCTTT. It translates to CASSDRGWIEAFF.

The chain uses TRBV7-9 and TRBJ2-1; 9 nucleotides agree with TRBD2. The CDR3 extends over 16 amino acids. With V trimmed by 6 bases and J by 5 bases, 11 bases remained unmatched. The germline gives CDR1 SEHNR, CDR2 FQNEAQ (reference sequence). CDR3 coding DNA: TGTGCCAGCAGTGAAGCCCTAGCGGGATCACACAATGAGCAGTTCTTC. Translation: CASSEALAGSHNEQFF.

The chain joins TRBV27 to TRBJ2-7, with 11 bases fitting TRBD1. Per germline, CDR1 MNHEY and CDR2 SMNVEV (reference sequence). With 3 bases clipped from V and 1 base from J, the junction kept 5 bases outside the gene matches. This CDR3 region has 16 residues. The CDR3 DNA is TGTGCCAGCAGTTTTACAGGACAGGGGGCTTCCTACGAGCAGTACTTC. Translating gives CASSFTGQGASYEQYF.

The chain has TRBV6-1 and TRBJ2-3, with D possibly matching TRBD1 (5 bases). The CDR3 runs to 14 residues. Trimming removed 5 bases at V and 6 bases at J, with 15 bases between. Germline CDR1 and CDR2: MNHNS and SASEGT. CDR3 DNA sequence: TGTGCCAGCAGTCCTAGGGGAACTGGCGATACGCAGTATTTT. Translating gives CASSPRGTGDTQYF.

Details on this clone: One junction end disagrees with the germline gene, perhaps due to a read error. V usage is TRBV5-8 and J usage is TRBJ2-1; 13 bases map to TRBD2. This CDR3 is 14 amino acids long. CDR1 is SGHTS, CDR2 YDEGEE, per germline. Here the CDR3 reads CASGQGLAGDNRLF. The CDR3 DNA reads as TGTGCCAGCGGTCAAGGACTAGCGGGAGATAACAGGCTCTTC.

The chain has TRBV28 and TRBJ2-1; 10 bases map to TRBD2. CDR3 length: 15 residues. Germline lookup yields CDR1 MDHEN and CDR2 SYDVKM. Germline trimming cut 6 bases from V and 8 bases from J; bases unmatched to any gene: 10. The CDR3 sequence: CASRAGTSALDEQFF. The CDR3 DNA is TGTGCCAGCAGAGCCGGGACTAGCGCGCTAGATGAGCAGTTCTTC.

V usage is TRBV5-8 and J usage is TRBJ1-2, with 7 bases that match TRBD1. There are 16 residues in the CDR3. Trimming removed 4 bases from V and 0 bases from J; junction bases left unmatched: 9. Looked up from germline, CDR1 is SGHTS and CDR2 is YDEGEE. DNA for the CDR3: TGTGCCAGCAGCAGGGACGGGACAGCTACTAACTATGGCTACACCTTC. Encoded protein: CASSRDGTATNYGYTF.

The chain joins TRBV29-1 to TRBJ1-1, with 7 bases that match TRBD1. Germline V gene data show CDR1 as SQVTM and CDR2 as ANQGSEA. V shed 7 bases, J shed 1 base, and the junction held 9 bases outside the gene matches. This CDR3 is 14 amino acids long. The CDR3 protein is CSAIQGPGNTEAFF. The CDR3 bases are TGCAGCGCAATACAGGGGCCCGGGAACACTGAAGCTTTCTTT.

The chain links TRBV12-5 to TRBJ2-1; 9 positions match TRBD2. The CDR3 spans 15 residues. Germline trimming cut 3 bases from V and 7 bases from J; bases unmatched to any gene: 7. CDR1 is LGHNT and CDR2 is FRNRAP in the germline V gene. The CDR3 loop is CASGFASGAANEQFF. The CDR3 nucleotides read TGTGCTAGTGGTTTTGCTAGCGGGGCCGCGAATGAGCAGTTCTTC.

Here the CDR3 reads CASSFIRGGREDTQYF. CDR3 sequence (DNA): TGTGCCAGCAGCTTTATCCGGGGTGGGAGGGAAGATACGCAGTATTTT. The rearrangement uses TRBV7-2 and TRBJ2-3; 7 nucleotides agree with TRBD2. This CDR3 region has 16 residues. V shed 3 bases and J 5 bases; nucleotides not matched to a gene: 11. Germline V gene lookup returns CDR1 SGHTA and CDR2 FQGNSA.

The gene calls are TRBV7-9 and TRBJ2-7; perhaps TRBD1 as D (6 bases). Germline V lookup: CDR1 SEHNR, CDR2 FQNEAQ (reference sequence). This CDR3 is 15 amino acids long. V lost 4 bases to trimming and J lost 4 bases, with 17 bases between them. The CDR3 loop is CASSSNRGNRYEQYF. Written as DNA, the CDR3 is TGTGCCAGCAGCTCTAATAGGGGGAATCGGTACGAGCAGTACTTC.